This T cell receptor (beta chain) was sequenced in a study of regulatory dendritic cells for organ transplantation. The study, taken as a whole, reports: Memory T cells were less diverse than naive, with memory CD8+ most oligoclonal.

CD4+ or CD8+ T cells were sorted as naive CD45RA+ or memory CD45RO+. The CDR3 is 15 residues long. Germline assignment: CDR1 ENHRY and CDR2 SYGVKD. V gave up 2 bases and J gave up 3 bases, with 12 bases separating them. Here immunoSEQ multiplex PCR was the method, and the copy in TCRdb shows in-frame clones only, minus some. The sample consists of tens of thousands of clones, 60% to 80% of them appearing once. Concerning this clone itself: Antigen specificity is unknown.

This TCR was sampled from a human donor in good health. Sequences were obtained from memory CD4+ T cells from blood. Indicated subset: CD45RO+ memory T cells. This chain connects TRBV10-3 to TRBJ2-3; D is unclear. CDR3 coding DNA: TGTGCCATCAGTGAGAGCACGGGTTTGACAGATACGCAGTATTTT. Its translation: CAISESTGLTDTQYF.